A selection of T cell receptor beta chains follows, all from one sample in a study of blood T cell repertoires in COVID-19. Data came from immunoSEQ multiplex PCR; TCRdb stores just in-frame clones and leaves some out. The repertoire consists of about half a million clones, with about 88% occurring once and the leading ten covering roughly 8%. Specimen: PBMCs or T cells enriched from blood (not recorded which). The receptors were gathered from a woman aged 55-70 years who had recovered from COVID-19. CDR3s include the opening cysteine and the closing phenylalanine or tryptophan. Clone size appears in some rows only: once, few, many, or a class for an expanded clone.

CDR3aa: CATSQGGWELFF; abundance: once; v_gene: TRBV10-3; j_gene: TRBJ2-2
CDR3aa: CASGASGGTNTEAFF; abundance: few; v_gene: TRBV5-1; j_gene: TRBJ1-1
CDR3aa: CASSLRPGTSNQPQHF; abundance: .; v_gene: TRBV6-2/TRBV6-3; j_gene: TRBJ1-5
CDR3aa: CASREFGTSGDPDTQYF; abundance: .; v_gene: TRBV6-1; j_gene: TRBJ2-3
CDR3aa: CASSTGLNSPLHF; abundance: few; v_gene: TRBV7-9; j_gene: TRBJ1-6
CDR3aa: CASSSRGAGYTF; abundance: few; v_gene: TRBV5-1; j_gene: TRBJ1-2
CDR3aa: CARSPDQGSRGEQFF; abundance: .; v_gene: TRBV7-5; j_gene: TRBJ2-1
CDR3aa: CASSFYRVTDSNQPQHF; abundance: .; v_gene: TRBV27; j_gene: TRBJ1-5
CDR3aa: CASSLFGTANSPLHF; abundance: .; v_gene: TRBV7-9; j_gene: TRBJ1-6
CDR3aa: CASRLAGDLGDTQYF; abundance: .; v_gene: TRBV6-5; j_gene: TRBJ2-3
CDR3aa: CASSAIAGGNYNEQFF; abundance: .; v_gene: TRBV6-1; j_gene: TRBJ2-1
CDR3aa: CASRLQGSNSPLHF; abundance: .; v_gene: TRBV5-1; j_gene: TRBJ1-6
CDR3aa: CASSIARGQGDQPQHF; abundance: few; v_gene: TRBV19; j_gene: TRBJ1-5
CDR3aa: CASSQGLLRYPLHF; abundance: few; v_gene: TRBV4-1; j_gene: TRBJ1-6
CDR3aa: CASSLLGLAGVRSTDTQYF; abundance: .; v_gene: TRBV5-1; j_gene: TRBJ2-3
CDR3aa: CASTDREPNTGELFF; abundance: once; v_gene: TRBV10-2; j_gene: TRBJ2-2
CDR3aa: CATSDPGGGFYNEQFF; abundance: .; v_gene: TRBV24-1; j_gene: TRBJ2-1
CDR3aa: CSVRTSGVYNEQFF; abundance: .; v_gene: TRBV29-1; j_gene: TRBJ2-1
CDR3aa: CASGDSPNEKLFF; abundance: .; v_gene: TRBV10-2; j_gene: TRBJ1-4
CDR3aa: CASSTGLAGGNEQFF; abundance: .; v_gene: TRBV5-4; j_gene: TRBJ2-1
CDR3aa: CASSVDGGQGYYNEQFF; abundance: once; v_gene: TRBV11-3; j_gene: TRBJ2-1
CDR3aa: CASTIVYQPQHF; abundance: .; v_gene: TRBV21-1; j_gene: TRBJ1-5
CDR3aa: CASSYQDEQFF; abundance: .; v_gene: TRBV2; j_gene: TRBJ2-1
CDR3aa: CASSRTGVNEKLFF; abundance: .; v_gene: TRBV2; j_gene: TRBJ1-4
CDR3aa: CASSWHRGRGTEAFF; abundance: .; v_gene: TRBV25-1; j_gene: TRBJ1-1
CDR3aa: CALNPGGNTIYF; abundance: few; v_gene: TRBV10-3; j_gene: TRBJ1-3
CDR3aa: CASSQGGGAQGETQYF; abundance: .; v_gene: TRBV3-1/TRBV3-2; j_gene: TRBJ2-5
CDR3aa: CSVEEKLGEQFF; abundance: .; v_gene: TRBV29-1; j_gene: TRBJ2-1
CDR3aa: CASSRGAGANVLTF; abundance: .; v_gene: TRBV3-1/TRBV3-2; j_gene: TRBJ2-6
CDR3aa: CASKRDGQGRVEPQHF; abundance: .; v_gene: TRBV19; j_gene: TRBJ1-5
CDR3aa: CASSLGRTGDSGNTIYF; abundance: .; v_gene: TRBV5-1; j_gene: TRBJ1-3
CDR3aa: CASSYSFDGLYGYTF; abundance: .; v_gene: TRBV6-5; j_gene: TRBJ1-2
CDR3aa: CASSAGQAYEQYF; abundance: .; v_gene: TRBV19; j_gene: TRBJ2-7
CDR3aa: CAISDYRTGTGGAGANVLTF; abundance: .; v_gene: TRBV10-3; j_gene: TRBJ2-6
CDR3aa: CATTSGITDTQYF; abundance: .; v_gene: TRBV10-2; j_gene: TRBJ2-3
CDR3aa: CASSSGTGRNIQYF; abundance: .; v_gene: TRBV13; j_gene: TRBJ2-4
CDR3aa: CAWNPQQGRTYEQYF; abundance: .; v_gene: TRBV30; j_gene: TRBJ2-7
CDR3aa: CASSRQGAAGNTIYF; abundance: .; v_gene: TRBV5-4; j_gene: TRBJ1-3
CDR3aa: CASSKNVRGGANEKLFF; abundance: .; v_gene: TRBV7-8; j_gene: TRBJ1-4
CDR3aa: CASGIDRALYNEQFF; abundance: .; v_gene: TRBV2; j_gene: TRBJ2-1
CDR3aa: CASSPQSGTEAFF; abundance: .; v_gene: TRBV18; j_gene: TRBJ1-1
CDR3aa: CASSLRQGAREKLFF; abundance: .; v_gene: TRBV3-1/TRBV3-2; j_gene: TRBJ1-4
CDR3aa: CASSEILSSLSGELFF; abundance: .; v_gene: TRBV2; j_gene: TRBJ2-2
CDR3aa: CASSVGEGRSTEAFF; abundance: .; v_gene: TRBV9; j_gene: TRBJ1-1
CDR3aa: CASSPQLNYGYTF; abundance: .; v_gene: TRBV10-2; j_gene: TRBJ1-2
CDR3aa: CASSGGDRTGPQHF; abundance: .; v_gene: TRBV5-6; j_gene: TRBJ1-5
CDR3aa: CATKIAGFSYNEQFF; abundance: .; v_gene: TRBV7-2; j_gene: TRBJ2-1
CDR3aa: CASRMDRDRGWPQHF; abundance: .; v_gene: TRBV6-4; j_gene: TRBJ1-5